This is a list of T cell receptor beta chains from one sample in a study of OX40 agonist ivuxolimab in advanced cancers. The protocol was immunoSEQ multiplex PCR, while the TCRdb copy is restricted to in-frame clones and leaves out a portion. Among approximately 30,000 clones listed, approximately 86% were seen once. The specimen comprised CD4+ or CD8+ T cells sorted from blood, sampled in a trial of the OX40 agonist ivuxolimab. These receptors all come from an adult with an advanced solid tumor such as melanoma, head and neck, liver or kidney cancer. Each CDR3 is given with its conserved first and last residue. The D gene is left open where the match is weak. The size entry is marked missing in some rows and otherwise reads once, few, many or a size class.

d_gene,abundance,v_gene,j_gene,CDR3nt,CDR3aa
.,once,TRBV4-1,TRBJ1-5,TGCGCCAGCAGCCAAGATCTCTACGGCGTCCAGCCCCAGCATTTT,CASSQDLYGVQPQHF
TRBD1,.,TRBV27,TRBJ2-7,TGTGCCAGCCGACAGGGGATGTATTACGAGCAGTACTTC,CASRQGMYYEQYF
TRBD2,.,TRBV9,TRBJ2-7,TGTGCCAGCAGCGTGGGACTAGCGGGAGAGCAGTACTTC,CASSVGLAGEQYF
TRBD1,.,TRBV29-1,TRBJ1-2,TGCAGCGTTGAAGAAACAGGGGATGGCTACACCTTC,CSVEETGDGYTF
.,once,TRBV2,TRBJ2-7,TGTGCCAGCAGTGATGTGGGATACGAGCAGTACTTC,CASSDVGYEQYF
TRBD1,few,TRBV9,TRBJ1-1,TGTGCCAGCAGCCCGGGACAGGGTTCGGCTTTCTTT,CASSPGQGSAFF
.,few,TRBV19,TRBJ1-1,TGTGCCAGTAGTATAGGCTCATTAACTGAAGCTTTCTTT,CASSIGSLTEAFF
TRBD1,.,TRBV28,TRBJ1-1,TGTGCCAGCAGATCCCCCGGGACAGGGGGGTTTGGGATACGGAGGGGTGAAGCTTTCTTT,CASRSPGTGGFGIRRGEAFF
.,.,TRBV9,TRBJ2-1,TGTGCCAGCAGCGTGGGCGGGACTCCGGAGCAGTTCTTC,CASSVGGTPEQFF
TRBD1,.,TRBV7-2,TRBJ2-7,TGTGCCAGCAGCCCTCAAAAGACAGGGGTAGGGCGCCGCAAGCAGTACTTC,CASSPQKTGVGRRKQYF
TRBD1,.,TRBV9,TRBJ2-3,TGTGCCAGCAGCGTAGTTCAGGGGGCTACAGATACGCAGTATTTT,CASSVVQGATDTQYF
.,.,TRBV7-9,TRBJ1-3,TGTGCCAGCAGCTTAGGAAGCCCTTCCCCTCTATATTTT,CASSLGSPSPLYF
TRBD2,.,TRBV13,TRBJ2-7,TGTGCCAGCAGCCGTCCTAGCGGGAAAGACGAGCAGTACTTC,CASSRPSGKDEQYF
.,once,TRBV5-8,TRBJ2-7,TGTGCCAGCAGCTTCGTTTCCGAGCAGTACTTC,CASSFVSEQYF
.,.,TRBV7-9,TRBJ2-1,TGTGCCAGCAGCTTAACCCTCGGGGGCGAGCAGTTCTTC,CASSLTLGGEQFF
.,.,TRBV28,TRBJ1-1,TGTGCCAGCAGTCTTAGACAGGACTTCACTGAAGCTTTCTTT,CASSLRQDFTEAFF
TRBD1,.,TRBV5-1,TRBJ2-3,TGCGCCAGCAGCGCCGGACAGGGGGTAACAGATACGCAGTATTTT,CASSAGQGVTDTQYF
.,once,TRBV27,TRBJ1-6,TGTGCCAGCGGCCCAGATTTGGAGCTAATTTCACCCCTCCACTTT,CASGPDLELISPLHF
.,.,TRBV27,TRBJ2-1,TGTGCCAGCAGTTTACCAGGCAACCCTCCCTCCTACAATGAGCAGTTCTTC,CASSLPGNPPSYNEQFF
.,.,TRBV6-1,TRBJ2-3,TGTGCCAGCAGGGGAGGGGGAGGGGGCACAGATACGCAGTATTTT,CASRGGGGGTDTQYF
.,.,TRBV5-6,TRBJ2-5,TGTGCCAGCAGCTTAGAGATGGGGACCCAGTACTTC,CASSLEMGTQYF
TRBD2,.,TRBV7-9,TRBJ2-3,TGTGCCAGCAGCCTTCCACTAGCGGATAACACAGATACGCAGTATTTT,CASSLPLADNTDTQYF
.,.,TRBV21-1,TRBJ2-1,TGTGCCAGCAGCAAAGGCACTTTAAACTATGAGCAGTTCTTC,CASSKGTLNYEQFF
.,.,TRBV4-1,TRBJ2-7,TGCGCCAGCAGCCAAGCTTATAGCGCATCCTACGAGCAGTACTTC,CASSQAYSASYEQYF
.,.,TRBV7-5,TRBJ2-7,TGTGCCAGAAGGAAATCCACAACGACAGAACTTACTAGGTACGAGCAGTACTTC,CARRKSTTTELTRYEQYF
.,.,TRBV7-9,TRBJ2-3,TGTGCCAGCAGCTTAGCGCAGGGGGGAACAGATACGCAGTATTTT,CASSLAQGGTDTQYF
TRBD2,.,TRBV11-3,TRBJ2-2,TGTGCCAGCAGCCCCTCGGGAGGGAGTTACACCGGGGAGCTGTTTTTT,CASSPSGGSYTGELFF
.,.,TRBV25-1,TRBJ2-1,TGTGCCAGCAGTGGTCTCACCGGCCCGAATGGTCTCTTC,CASSGLTGPNGLF
.,.,TRBV15,TRBJ1-5,TGTGCCACCAGCCCCATTCCATATCAGCCCCAGCATTTT,CATSPIPYQPQHF
TRBD1,.,TRBV28,TRBJ2-3,TGTGCCAGCAGTCGACAGGGCGGTGATACGCAGTATTTT,CASSRQGGDTQYF
.,.,TRBV28,TRBJ1-1,TGTGCCAGCAGTTCACTAAACCTGACAGGGAACACTGAAGCTTTCTTT,CASSSLNLTGNTEAFF
.,.,TRBV2,TRBJ2-3,TGTGCCTCGCCGGACAGCACAGATACGCAGTATTTT,CASPDSTDTQYF
.,.,TRBV27,TRBJ2-3,TGTGCCAGCAGTTTACTGATACAGGGTAGCACAGATACGCAGTATTTT,CASSLLIQGSTDTQYF
.,.,TRBV29-1,TRBJ1-3,TGCAGCGTCCTTGCTGACCAGTTGGGAAACACCATATATTTT,CSVLADQLGNTIYF
.,.,TRBV27,TRBJ2-3,TGTGCCAGCAGTATCCGCGGGATCACGCGGGACACAGATACGCAGTATTTT,CASSIRGITRDTDTQYF
TRBD1,.,TRBV5-6,TRBJ2-2,TGTGCCAGCAGCTCGGGGGACAGGGGCCCCACCGGGGAGCTGTTTTTT,CASSSGDRGPTGELFF
.,.,TRBV6-5,TRBJ2-1,TGTGCCAGCAGTTACGCTTCGGGTTACAATGAGCAGTTCTTC,CASSYASGYNEQFF
.,.,TRBV29-1,TRBJ1-4,TGCAGCGCCGCCGGGGGGATTAATGAAAAACTGTTTTTT,CSAAGGINEKLFF
.,.,TRBV25-1,TRBJ1-2,TGTGCCACCGGGACCCGCTATGGCTACACCTTC,CATGTRYGYTF
.,.,TRBV2,TRBJ2-1,TGTGCCAGCAAAGGCGACAATGAGCAGTTCTTC,CASKGDNEQFF
.,.,TRBV7-2,TRBJ1-4,TGTGCCAGCAGACCCGAGTTTCAGACAACTAATGAAAAACTGTTTTTT,CASRPEFQTTNEKLFF
TRBD2,.,TRBV14,TRBJ2-1,TGTGCCAGCAGCCACACTAGCGACCGACGCTACAATGAGCAGTTCTTC,CASSHTSDRRYNEQFF
.,.,TRBV27,TRBJ2-3,TGTGCCAGCAGCTATATGACAGGCACAGATACGCAGTATTTT,CASSYMTGTDTQYF
TRBD2,.,TRBV11-2,TRBJ2-7,TGTGCCAGCAGCTTGCTATGGGGACTAGCGGGAGACGAGCAGTACTTC,CASSLLWGLAGDEQYF
TRBD1,.,TRBV2,TRBJ2-7,TGTGCCACCTCACGGACAGGGGCAACCTACGAGCAGTACTTC,CATSRTGATYEQYF
.,.,TRBV6-5,TRBJ2-7,TGTGCCAGCAGTGAACTAGGTTCCTACGAGCAGTACTTC,CASSELGSYEQYF
.,.,TRBV11-2,TRBJ1-2,TGTGCCAGCAGCTTAGGATCGGGCAGGCAGGGCTACACCTTC,CASSLGSGRQGYTF
TRBD1,.,TRBV5-4,TRBJ2-7,TGTGCCAGCAGCTACGGACAGGGGGAATACGAGCAGTACTTC,CASSYGQGEYEQYF
.,.,TRBV18,TRBJ2-3,TGTGCCAGCTCACGGCGAAGGTCAGATACGCAGTATTTT,CASSRRRSDTQYF
.,medium-sized,TRBV19,TRBJ2-5,TGTGCCAGTACCTCTTCCTACGGACGGGATCAAGAGACCCAGTACTTC,CASTSSYGRDQETQYF
.,.,TRBV30,TRBJ1-1,TGTGCCTGGAAATTGGGGGAAGCTTTCTTT,CAWKLGEAFF
TRBD1,.,TRBV6-1,TRBJ2-7,TGTGCCAGCAGTGAGGTTCCCGGGACAGGGTCCTACGAGCAGTACTTC,CASSEVPGTGSYEQYF
.,.,TRBV27,TRBJ1-5,TGTGCCAGCAGTTTAGGGTTCGGGCAGCCCCAGCATTTT,CASSLGFGQPQHF